Sequencing of this TCR beta chain was carried out in a study of blood T cell repertoires in COVID-19. For the study at large: Samples representing acute and convalescent COVID-19 were sourced from the United States, Italy and Spain. PBMCs, B-cell-depleted T cells, or T cells provided the cDNA or gDNA that made up the material.

In the original workflow: Amplified reference gene primers provided the basis for estimating nucleated cell counts. The method was immunoSEQ multiplex PCR; TCRdb's version includes in-frame clones alone and lacks a portion of them. The DNA gave D and trimming, while V, J and clone size come from that table. The profile shows around 180,000 clones, approximately 88% of them singletons. V was clipped by 4 bases and J by 6 bases; unmatched bases: 5. The V gene's germline CDR1 is KGHDR and CDR2 SFDVKD. The CDR3 contains 15 residues. The specimen was peripheral blood. The chain is built from TRBV24-1 and TRBJ1-5; TRBD1 matches 10 bases. This sequence was found in a woman aged 25 to 45 with acute or convalescent COVID-19. The CDR3 reads CATSETGGVGQPQHF. In DNA, the CDR3 is TGTGCCACCAGTGAGACAGGGGGCGTAGGTCAGCCCCAGCATTTT.